The clone carrying this T cell receptor (beta chain) has a count of ten or more. The antigen remains unidentified. This sample is drawn from a study of T cells in Graves' hyperthyroidism and ophthalmopathy. Study summary: The authors collected peripheral blood at initial diagnosis, before any treatment. Findings and caveats of the study: From stable hyperthyroidism, ophthalmopathy was separated by a 13 V-J model.

What was amplified from RNA transcripts were TCR beta CDR3 regions. First-round RT-PCR with HTBI primers amplified the TCR CDR3 region. TCRdb reprocessed the multiplex PCR reads with MiXCR, giving one entry per CDR3 protein. The sample lists hundreds of thousands of distinct CDR3 sequences; roughly 22% were seen once. An approximately 10 ml volume of fresh peripheral blood provided the PBMCs. The ends lost 3 bases at V and 4 bases at J; junction bases unmatched: 16. The CDR3 length is 18 residues. This receptor was obtained from a man younger than 40 with Graves' ophthalmopathy. The chain uses TRBV12-3 or TRBV12-4 and TRBJ1-1, with TRBD1 identical over 8 bases. The material sequenced was blood. CDR3 sequence reads: CASSFDVRGRVNSTEAFF. The CDR3 nucleotides read TGTGCCAGCAGTTTTGACGTCAGGGGGCGCGTTAATTCCACTGAAGCTTTCTTT.